This passage covers 18 T cell receptor beta chains from one sample sequenced in a study of shared clonotypes between healthy human individuals. Produced via immunoSEQ multiplex PCR; TCRdb's table is partial and in-frame only. Seen here are 2 million to 2.5 million clones, around 95% observed once, and the top ten hold about 0.13%. Sequencing input: naive CD4+ T cells sorted from blood. The subset: CD45RA+ positively selected. These receptors all stem from a man between 18 and 35 years old in good health.

The rearrangement joins TRBV30 to TRBJ2-5; 14 nucleotides match TRBD2. Germline CDR1 reads GTSNPN; CDR2 reads SVGIG (reference sequence). After removal of 3 bases from V and 1 base from J, the junction contained 4 bases not matched to a gene. This CDR3 contains 16 residues. The CDR3 DNA reads as TGTGCCTGGAGAACTGGACTAGCGGGAGGCCAAGAGACCCAGTACTTC. Its protein product is CAWRTGLAGGQETQYF. The variable domain in full, with the rest retrieved from reference TRBV30 and TRBJ2-5, is SQTIHQWPATLVQPVGSPLSLECTVEGTSNPNLYWYRQAAGRGLQLLFYSVGIGQISSEVPQNLSASRPQDRQFILSSKKLLLSDSGFYLCAWRTGLAGGQETQYFGPGTRLLVL.

This chain connects TRBV10-2 to TRBJ1-1, with a weak D call TRBD1 (5 bases). The CDR3 spans 15 residues. The germline V gene has CDR1 WSHSY and CDR2 SAAADI. V shed 2 bases and J shed 4 bases, with 14 bases lying between them. For the CDR3, the DNA is TGCGCCAGCAGTGAGGCCTGGGGGGGAGTCACTGAAGCTTTCTTT. Protein sequence: CASSEAWGGVTEAFF.

The gene calls are TRBV7-2 and TRBJ2-7; D possibly corresponds to TRBD1 (6 bases). CDR3 length equals 13 residues. V was trimmed by 5 bases and J by 6 bases, leaving 14 bases between them. CDR1 and CDR2 (germline): SGHTA, FQGNSA. CDR3 region: CASSLDRFGEQYF. The DNA of the CDR3 is TGTGCCAGCAGCCTCGACAGGTTCGGCGAGCAGTACTTC.

The J gene is TRBJ2-7, the V gene TRBV9; 10 bases are shared with TRBD1. The J segment lost 3 bases and the V segment lost 3 bases, leaving 6 bases of the junction unmatched. There are 15 residues in the CDR3. CDR1 SGDLS and CDR2 YYNGEE come from the germline V gene. The CDR3 sequence is CASSARQGANYEQYF. The DNA of the CDR3 is TGTGCCAGCAGCGCCCGACAGGGGGCAAACTACGAGCAGTACTTC.

This chain uses TRBV18 with TRBJ2-1; D not certain. The CDR3 has 12 amino acids. CDR1 and CDR2 from the germline V gene are KGHSH and LQKENI. The V end lost 2 bases, the J end lost 7 bases, and 6 bases lay between the germline ends. The CDR3 reads CASSPIVNEQFF. For the CDR3, the DNA is TGTGCCAGCTCACCAATAGTTAATGAGCAGTTCTTC.

The V and J genes are TRBV4-2 and TRBJ1-3; D gene unclear. CDR1 and CDR2 from the germline V gene are LGHNA and YNFKEQ. Trimming stripped 0 bases from V and 0 bases from J, with 15 bases between. CDR3 length equals 18 residues. The CDR3 bases are TGTGCCAGCAGCCAAGATTCCATCGAGGCGAGCTCTGGAAACACCATATATTTT. It translates to CASSQDSIEASSGNTIYF.

On this clone itself: The same CDR3 also results from other DNA sequences found in this sample. The chain employs TRBV6-5 and TRBJ2-7; 14 positions agree with TRBD2. CDR3 length: 15 residues. After removal of 5 bases from V and 3 bases from J, the junction contained 3 bases not matched to a gene. Germline assignment: CDR1 MNHEY and CDR2 SVGAGI. The CDR3 region is CASSRGLAGDYEQYF. CDR3 in DNA: TGTGCCAGCAGTAGGGGACTAGCGGGAGACTACGAGCAGTACTTC.

This clone was detected once. CDR3 residues: CASSPRDRITDTQYF. CDR3 nucleotide sequence: TGTGCCAGCAGCCCCCGGGACAGGATCACAGATACGCAGTATTTT. V usage is TRBV7-8 and J usage is TRBJ2-3, with 8 bases fitting TRBD1. This CDR3 has 15 residues. The germline CDR1 and CDR2 sequences are SGHVS and FQNEAQ. Losses at the gene ends were 5 bases for V and 2 bases for J; bases not matched to a gene: 6.

The CDR3 sequence is CASSLTTMGQGPYGYTF. The CDR3 nucleotides are TGTGCCAGCAGCTTAACCACTATGGGACAGGGGCCCTATGGCTACACCTTC. V usage is TRBV7-3 and J usage is TRBJ1-2; TRBD1 matches 10 bases. The CDR3 has 17 amino acids. Germline lookup yields CDR1 SGHTA and CDR2 FQGTGA. V gave up 0 bases and J gave up 4 bases; unmatched junction bases: 8.

The chain uses TRBV6-1 and TRBJ2-3; 7 bases are shared with TRBD2. The CDR3 has 16 residues. Looked up from germline, CDR1 is MNHNS and CDR2 is SASEGT. Trimming took 3 bases from V and 1 from J; bases not matched to a gene: 7. CDR3: CASSESGVRRTDTQYF. As DNA, the CDR3 is TGTGCCAGCAGTGAGAGCGGGGTCAGGCGCACAGATACGCAGTATTTT.

V usage is TRBV10-3 and J usage is TRBJ2-7, with 8 bases lining up with TRBD2. Germline values: CDR1 ENHRY, CDR2 SYGVKD. The V gene end was trimmed by 11 bases and the J gene end by 7 bases; junction bases not matched to a gene: 13. This CDR3 has 13 residues. The CDR3 coding sequence is TGTGCCTCAAAGCGGGAGTCCTTTTGGGAGCAGTACTTC. Encoded protein: CASKRESFWEQYF.

This chain connects TRBV7-9 to TRBJ1-6, with no clear D. Germline V gene data show CDR1 as SEHNR and CDR2 as FQNEAQ (reference sequence). The V end lost 1 base, the J end lost 6 bases, and 7 bases lay between the germline ends. This CDR3 has 14 residues. The CDR3 DNA reads TGTGCCAGCAGCTTAGTCCAGATTAATTCACCCCTCCACTTT. Encoded protein: CASSLVQINSPLHF.

The chain uses TRBV5-6 and TRBJ1-1; D is undetermined. V lost 0 bases to trimming and J lost 6 bases, with 12 bases between them. This CDR3 has 14 residues. Germline CDR1 is SGHDT and CDR2 is YYEEEE. In DNA form, the CDR3 reads TGTGCCAGCAGCTTGGGGTTGAGTGATCCTGAAGCTTTCTTT. It yields the protein CASSLGLSDPEAFF.

The genes are TRBV28 and TRBJ1-4, with D unresolved. CDR1 MDHEN and CDR2 SYDVKM come from the germline V gene. CDR3 length equals 13 residues. V lost 9 bases to trimming and J lost 6 bases, with 14 bases between them. In nucleotides, the CDR3 is TGTGCCAGTTGCTGGGGAGCGGATGAAAAACTGTTTTTT. Encoded protein: CASCWGADEKLFF.

This clone has a handful of counts. The gene calls are TRBV10-3 and TRBJ2-3; TRBD2 agrees at 14 bases. The length of the CDR3 is 17 residues. The J segment lost 4 bases and the V segment lost 6 bases, leaving 9 bases of the junction unmatched. Germline V gene lookup returns CDR1 ENHRY and CDR2 SYGVKD. The CDR3 DNA reads TGTGCCATCAGCCCAGTCGGGACTAGCGGGGGACCAGATACGCAGTATTTT. Its protein is CAISPVGTSGGPDTQYF.

The gene calls are TRBV6-5 and TRBJ1-1; no clear D gene. With 2 bases removed from V and 0 bases from J, the gap between germline ends came to 7 bases. CDR1 and CDR2 from the germline V gene are MNHEY and SVGAGI. The length of the CDR3 is 14 residues. CDR3 sequence (DNA): TGTGCCAGCAGTTACGGAAACCTGAACACTGAAGCTTTCTTT. It encodes CASSYGNLNTEAFF.

J is TRBJ1-1 and V is TRBV6-5; 9 bases fit TRBD1. With 5 bases clipped from V and 7 bases from J, the junction kept 5 bases outside the gene matches. The V gene's germline CDR1 is MNHEY and CDR2 SVGAGI. The CDR3 covers 13 residues. The CDR3: CASSHRGLSEAFF. The DNA of the CDR3 is TGTGCCAGCAGTCACAGGGGGCTTAGTGAAGCTTTCTTT.

The rearrangement uses TRBV19 and TRBJ1-2, with D possibly TRBD1 on 5 matching bases. The germline CDR1 and CDR2 sequences are LNHDA and SQIVND (reference sequence). The CDR3 contains 16 residues. Trimming removed 1 base from V and 0 bases from J, with 12 bases in between. The CDR3 region is CASSIVGAGANYGYTF. DNA of the CDR3: TGTGCCAGTAGTATAGTAGGGGCCGGAGCTAACTATGGCTACACCTTC.